This T cell receptor (beta chain) stems from a study of blood T cell repertoires in COVID-19. Germline-derived CDR1 and CDR2 are GTSNPN and SVGIG (reference sequence). The trim removed 2 bases at V and 3 bases at J, leaving 5 bases unmatched. The CDR3 extends over 14 amino acids. Assay: immunoSEQ multiplex PCR; the TCRdb copy retains only in-frame clones and omits some. Of over 200,000 clones in the sample, 92% were seen once. The receptor was derived from a man in his fifties or sixties with COVID-19, enrolled during active disease. The specimen sequenced was peripheral blood. J is TRBJ2-5 and V is TRBV30, with TRBD1 matching 8 bases. The DNA of the CDR3 is TGTGCCTGGAGTCCGAACAGGGGGAAAGAGACCCAGTACTTC. Translating it yields CAWSPNRGKETQYF.